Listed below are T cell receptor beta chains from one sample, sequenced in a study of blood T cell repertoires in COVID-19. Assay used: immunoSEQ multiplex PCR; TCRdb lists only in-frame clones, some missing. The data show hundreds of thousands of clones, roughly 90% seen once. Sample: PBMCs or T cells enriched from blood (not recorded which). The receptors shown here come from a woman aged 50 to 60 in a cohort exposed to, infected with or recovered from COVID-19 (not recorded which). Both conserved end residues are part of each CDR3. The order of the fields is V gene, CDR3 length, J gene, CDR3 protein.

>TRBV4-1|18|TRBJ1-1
CASSQDRLRNSPNTEAFF
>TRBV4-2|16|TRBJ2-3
CASSQETSGGTDTQYF
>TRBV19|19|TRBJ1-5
CASSLGQGDSDYSNQPQHF
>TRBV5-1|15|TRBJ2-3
CASSERGGWTDTQYF
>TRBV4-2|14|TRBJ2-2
CASRPTSTTGELFF
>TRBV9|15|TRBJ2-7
CASSVAAGASYEQYF
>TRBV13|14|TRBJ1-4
CASSLGSSQSQLFF
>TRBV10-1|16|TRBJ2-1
CASSARTGGSYNEQFF
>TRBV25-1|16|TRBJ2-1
CASSPVRGAHYNEQFF
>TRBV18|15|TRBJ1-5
CASSPGGQYNQPQHF
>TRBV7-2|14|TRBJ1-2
CASSSPRKAYGYTF
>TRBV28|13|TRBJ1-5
CASKPPGNQPQHF
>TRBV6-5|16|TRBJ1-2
CASSYSSETGTYGYTF
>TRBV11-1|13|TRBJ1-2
CASSTDRGVDYTF
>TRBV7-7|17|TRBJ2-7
CASSCRSDRGDPYEQYF
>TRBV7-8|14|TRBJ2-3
CASSLSRSSDTQYF
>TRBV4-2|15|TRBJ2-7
CASSLNRDSAYEQYF
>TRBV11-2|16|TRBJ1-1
CASSLYQQGWFTEAFF
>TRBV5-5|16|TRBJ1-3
CASSSYSDRVRNTIYF
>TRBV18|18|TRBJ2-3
CASSPYNPGQGARDTQYF
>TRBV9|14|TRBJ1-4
CASSDRDRNEKLFF
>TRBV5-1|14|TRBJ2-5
CASSRTGAVVTQYF
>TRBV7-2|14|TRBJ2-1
CASSLRGSYNEQFF
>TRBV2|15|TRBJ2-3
CASSVDGVKTDTQYF
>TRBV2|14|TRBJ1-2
CASSGGQGTRGYTF
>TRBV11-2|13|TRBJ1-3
CASSNQGGNTIYF
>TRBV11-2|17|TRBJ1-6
CASSPMRLSSYNSPLHF
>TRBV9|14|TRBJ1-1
CASSVEDRGTEAFF
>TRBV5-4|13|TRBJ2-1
CASSSGTYNEQFF
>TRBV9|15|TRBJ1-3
CASSGTGGIGNTIYF
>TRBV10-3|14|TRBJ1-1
CAISEVRQGGEAFF
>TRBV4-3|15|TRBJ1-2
CASSQDMDTSYGYTF
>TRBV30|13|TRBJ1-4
CAWSRRTNEKLFF
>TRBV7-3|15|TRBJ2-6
CASSHGSAGANVLTF
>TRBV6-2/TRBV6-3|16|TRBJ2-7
CASSYSPQRGGYEQYF
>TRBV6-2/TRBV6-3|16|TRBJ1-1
CASSYTGTGDNTEAFF
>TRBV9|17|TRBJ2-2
CASSVVTDLSGTGELFF
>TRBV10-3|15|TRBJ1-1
CAISERQGGHTEAFF
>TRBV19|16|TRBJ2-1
CASSILGTGGQNEQFF
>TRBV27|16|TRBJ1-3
CASSPETGGSGNTIYF
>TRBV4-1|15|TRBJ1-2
CASSQDPGAVYGYTF
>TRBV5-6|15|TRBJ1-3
CASSLGQNSGNTIYF
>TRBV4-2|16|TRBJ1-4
CASSQSPGQGNEKLFF
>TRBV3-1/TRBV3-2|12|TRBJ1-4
CASSQVGEGLFF
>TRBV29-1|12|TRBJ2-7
CSVANWGREQYF
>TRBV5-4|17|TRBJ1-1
CASSLAGGWMGNTEAFF
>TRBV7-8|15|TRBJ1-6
CASSLVAGDYSPLHF
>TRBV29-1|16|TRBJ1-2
CSVENPGQGLPYGYTF
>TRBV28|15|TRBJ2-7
CASSSTGVPTYEQYF